This T cell receptor beta chain was retrieved from a study of response to subunit inactivated influenza vaccine. The study's findings and limits: Each seasonal influenza vaccination, the authors suggested, recruits few new T cells.

TCRdb used MiXCR to reprocess the RT-PCR reads, holding one entry per CDR3 protein. The repertoire holds 430,000 or so distinct CDR3 sequences, with roughly 9.8% as singletons. At least ten counts were recorded for this clonotype. What it recognizes is unknown. Germline V gene lookup returns CDR1 LGHNA and CDR2 YNFKEQ. V was pared by 4 bases and J by 1 base, with 14 bases between. The CDR3 is 15 residues long. The sample was PBMCs from blood, taken roughly 47 days after vaccination. The rearrangement links TRBV4-2 to TRBJ2-7; tentative D call: TRBD1 (6 bases). This TCR was recovered from a man in his fifties who received an inactivated influenza vaccine. The CDR3 protein is CASSRELGGSYEQYF. The DNA for the CDR3 is TGTGCCAGCAGCCGGGAGCTAGGGGGTTCCTACGAGCAGTACTTC.